Only a few counts were recorded for the clone carrying this T cell receptor beta chain. CDR3 length: 11 amino acids. Germline assignment: CDR1 SGHVS and CDR2 FQNEAQ. Trimming took 3 bases from V and 5 from J, leaving 4 bases between them. One entry per CDR3 protein results from TCRdb running MiXCR on the 5' RACE reads. The profile shows about 320,000 distinct CDR3 sequences, around 10% of them singletons. These data belong to a study of T cells after yellow fever vaccination. V usage is TRBV7-8 and J usage is TRBJ2-5; D is unclear. The clonotype originates from a man in his late teens or twenties who received the YFV17D yellow fever vaccine. The sequencing used CD4+ T cells sorted from PBMCs, collected 45 days after the yellow fever booster vaccination. In nucleotides, the CDR3 is TGTGCCAGCAGCTTCATGGAGACCCAGTACTTC. Its translation is CASSFMETQYF.